This T cell receptor beta chain was profiled in a study of early stage breast cancer tumors. Of note for this clone: Its antigen is unknown.

Study-level points and caveats: Enriched TCRB sequences shared across patients were mostly commonly generated sequences. Comparing each tissue with blood distinguished tumor from normal in 14 of 16 patients.

The adjacent normal breast tissue was taken roughly 1.7-4.5 cm from the tumor. CDR3 length: 16 amino acids. V was pared by 6 bases and J by 0 bases, with 6 bases of the junction left unmatched. Germline V gene data show CDR1 as LNHDA and CDR2 as SQIVND (reference sequence). Clones were read by immunoSEQ multiplex PCR, and TCRdb kept only the in-frame ones, dropping some. The sample consists of about 2,600 clones, around two thirds of them appearing once. This receptor was obtained from a person aged 50-59 years with breast cancer. The sample taken for sequencing was normal breast tissue next to the tumor. This chain joins TRBV19 and TRBJ2-2; 8 nucleotides align to TRBD1. CDR3 region: CASSNQGAANTGELFF. DNA for the CDR3: TGTGCCAGTAGCAACCAGGGGGCGGCGAACACCGGGGAGCTGTTTTTT.